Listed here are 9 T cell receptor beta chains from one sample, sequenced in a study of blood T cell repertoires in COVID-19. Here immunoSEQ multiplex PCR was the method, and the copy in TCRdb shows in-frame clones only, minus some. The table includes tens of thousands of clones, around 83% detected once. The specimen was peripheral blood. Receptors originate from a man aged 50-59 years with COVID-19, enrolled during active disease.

CDR3 amino acids: CASSLAAGEGTEAFF. CDR3 coding DNA: TGTGCCAGCAGCTTAGCGGCAGGGGAGGGCACTGAAGCTTTCTTT. The J gene is TRBJ1-1, the V gene TRBV7-6, with a possible D match to TRBD1 (6 bases). CDR3 size: 15 residues. Looked up from germline, CDR1 is SGHVS and CDR2 is FNYEAQ. V lost 0 bases, J lost 4 bases, and 12 bases lay in between.

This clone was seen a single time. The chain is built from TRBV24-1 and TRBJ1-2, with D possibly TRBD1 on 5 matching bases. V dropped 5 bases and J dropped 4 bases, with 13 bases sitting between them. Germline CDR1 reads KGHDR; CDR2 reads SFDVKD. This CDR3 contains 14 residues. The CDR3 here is CATSGGVRGYGYTF. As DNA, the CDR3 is TGTGCCACCAGTGGGGGGGTTCGAGGCTATGGCTACACCTTC.

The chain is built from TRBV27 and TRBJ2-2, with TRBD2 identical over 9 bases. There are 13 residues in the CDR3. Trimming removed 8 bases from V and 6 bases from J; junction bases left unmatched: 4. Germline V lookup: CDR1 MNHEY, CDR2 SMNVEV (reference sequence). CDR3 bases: TGTGCCAGCCGCGGGAGGGCTGCCGGGGAGCTGTTTTTT. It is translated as CASRGRAAGELFF.

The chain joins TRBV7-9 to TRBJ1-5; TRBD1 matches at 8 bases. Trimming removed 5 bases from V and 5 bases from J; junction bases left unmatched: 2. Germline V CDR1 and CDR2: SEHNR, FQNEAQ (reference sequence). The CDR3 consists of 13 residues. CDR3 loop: CASSVTGDQPQHF. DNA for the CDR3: TGTGCCAGCAGCGTGACAGGGGATCAGCCCCAGCATTTT.

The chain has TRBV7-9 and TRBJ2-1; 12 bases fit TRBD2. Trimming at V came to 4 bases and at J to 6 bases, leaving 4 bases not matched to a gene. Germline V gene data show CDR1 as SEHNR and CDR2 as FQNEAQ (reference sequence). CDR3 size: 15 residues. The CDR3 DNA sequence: TGTGCCAGCAGCTACTCTAGCGGGAGGGGCAATGAGCAGTTCTTC. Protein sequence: CASSYSSGRGNEQFF.

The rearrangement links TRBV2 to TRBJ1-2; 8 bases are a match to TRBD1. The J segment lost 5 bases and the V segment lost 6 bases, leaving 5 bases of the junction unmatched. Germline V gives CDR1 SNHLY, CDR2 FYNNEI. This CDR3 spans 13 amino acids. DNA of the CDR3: TGTGCCAGCAGCCCCAGACAGGGGTATGGCTACACCTTC. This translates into CASSPRQGYGYTF.

CDR3 amino acids: CASRIGSGTGNEQFF. DNA of the CDR3: TGTGCCAGCAGGATCGGCAGCGGGACGGGGAATGAGCAGTTCTTC. The rearrangement uses TRBV7-6 and TRBJ2-1, with TRBD2 matching over 7 bases. Trimming took 6 bases from V and 7 from J; bases not matched to a gene: 12. In germline, CDR1 is SGHVS, CDR2 FNYEAQ. The CDR3 consists of 15 residues.

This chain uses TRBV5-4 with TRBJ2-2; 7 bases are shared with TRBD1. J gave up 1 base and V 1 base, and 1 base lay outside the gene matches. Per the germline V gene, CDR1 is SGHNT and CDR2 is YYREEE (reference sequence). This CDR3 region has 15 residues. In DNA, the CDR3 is TGTGCCAGCAGCTTGAGACAGGGGAACACCGGGGAGCTGTTTTTT. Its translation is CASSLRQGNTGELFF.

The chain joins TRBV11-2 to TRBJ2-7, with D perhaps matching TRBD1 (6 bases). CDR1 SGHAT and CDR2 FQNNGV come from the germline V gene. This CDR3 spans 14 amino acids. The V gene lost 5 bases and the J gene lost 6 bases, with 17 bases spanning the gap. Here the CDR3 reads CASSRLQGPSEQYF. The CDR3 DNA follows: TGTGCCAGCAGCCGTCTCCAGGGGCCTTCCGAGCAGTACTTC.